The present entry profiles one T cell receptor (beta chain) with its context. The antigen remains undetermined. This entry belongs to a study of T cell responses to AZD1222 COVID-19 vaccine. This table comes from immunoSEQ multiplex PCR, and its TCRdb copy is limited to in-frame clones, with some not included. The sample consists of 95,000 to 150,000 clones, roughly 90% of them appearing once. General observations from the study: After the peak T cell response, and only then, were repertoires sampled. Donor demographics were predominantly white British with a female majority; clonal diversity may be underestimated. Baseline serology detected seropositivity in only 6 or 7 AZD1222 recipients.

Germline V gene sequence: CDR1 SGHDN, CDR2 FVKESK. V was clipped by 5 bases and J by 6 bases, with 14 bases between them. This CDR3 comprises 14 residues. Here the sequenced sample was peripheral blood, taken on day 0 of AZD1222 vaccination. The genes are TRBV14 and TRBJ2-1; D may correspond to TRBD1 or TRBD2 (5 bases each). The source is an adult in good health. Here the CDR3 DNA reads TGTGCCAGCAGCTGGGACGGTTGGGGCAATGAGCAGTTCTTC. Protein sequence: CASSWDGWGNEQFF. Full variable domain (rest looked up from reference TRBV14 and TRBJ2-1): EAGVTQFPSHSVIEKGQTVTLRCDPISGHDNLYWYRRVMGKEIKFLLHFVKESKQDESGMPNNRFLAERTGGTYSTLKVQPAELEDSGVYFCASSWDGWGNEQFFGPGTRLTVL.